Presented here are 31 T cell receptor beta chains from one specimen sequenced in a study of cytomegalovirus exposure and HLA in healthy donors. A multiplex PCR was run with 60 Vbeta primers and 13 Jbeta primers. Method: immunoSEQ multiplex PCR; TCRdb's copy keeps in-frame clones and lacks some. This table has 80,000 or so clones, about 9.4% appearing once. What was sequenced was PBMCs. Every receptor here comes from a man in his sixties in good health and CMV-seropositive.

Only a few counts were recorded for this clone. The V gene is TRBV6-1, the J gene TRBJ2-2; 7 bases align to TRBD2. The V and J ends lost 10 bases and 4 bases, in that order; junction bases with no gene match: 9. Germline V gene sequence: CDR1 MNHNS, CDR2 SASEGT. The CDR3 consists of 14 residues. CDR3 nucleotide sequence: TGTGCCATTACTCCTGGGGGGGGCACCGGGGAGCTGTTTTTT. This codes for CAITPGGGTGELFF.

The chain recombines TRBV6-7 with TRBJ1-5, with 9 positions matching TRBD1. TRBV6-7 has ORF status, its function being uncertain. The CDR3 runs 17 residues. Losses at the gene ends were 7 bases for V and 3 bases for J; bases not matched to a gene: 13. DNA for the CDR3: TGTGCCAGCACCATATGGGACAGGGAAACGGCCAATCAGCCCCAGCATTTT. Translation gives CASTIWDRETANQPQHF.

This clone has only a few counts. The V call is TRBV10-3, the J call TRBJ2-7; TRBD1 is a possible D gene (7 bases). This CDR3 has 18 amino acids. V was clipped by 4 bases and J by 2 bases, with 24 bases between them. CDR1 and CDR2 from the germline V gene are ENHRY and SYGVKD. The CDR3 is CAISAGGGQGIGTYEQYF. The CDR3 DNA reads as TGTGCCATCAGTGCAGGGGGAGGTCAGGGAATAGGGACCTACGAGCAGTACTTC.

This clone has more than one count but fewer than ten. The CDR3 reads CASSVGTGVGNTIYF. The CDR3 nucleotides read TGTGCCAGCAGTGTCGGGACAGGGGTTGGAAACACCATATATTTT. The chain recombines TRBV6-1 with TRBJ1-3, with TRBD1 matching 10 bases. This CDR3 is built from 15 residues. From germline, CDR1 is MNHNS and CDR2 SASEGT. Losses at the gene ends were 4 bases for V and 3 bases for J; bases not matched to a gene: 3.

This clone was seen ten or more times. The CDR3 nucleotides read TGTGCCAGCTCACCATCAGGTCCGAACACCGGGGAGCTGTTTTTT. This translates into CASSPSGPNTGELFF. The chain combines TRBV18 with TRBJ2-2; D remains unclear. Germline V gene lookup returns CDR1 KGHSH and CDR2 LQKENI. The ends were cut back, 2 bases at V and 0 bases at J, with 7 bases in the middle. The CDR3 is 15 residues long.

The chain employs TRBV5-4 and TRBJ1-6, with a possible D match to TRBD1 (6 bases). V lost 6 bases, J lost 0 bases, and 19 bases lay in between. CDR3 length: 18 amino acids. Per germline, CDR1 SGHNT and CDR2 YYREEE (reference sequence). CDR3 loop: CASTSSRGGYSYNSPLHF. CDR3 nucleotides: TGTGCCAGCACCTCATCGAGGGGGGGATACTCCTATAATTCACCCCTCCACTTT.

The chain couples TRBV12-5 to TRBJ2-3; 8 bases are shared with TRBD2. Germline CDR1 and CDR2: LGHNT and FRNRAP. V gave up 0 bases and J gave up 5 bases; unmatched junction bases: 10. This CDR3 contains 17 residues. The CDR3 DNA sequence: TGTGCTAGTGGTTTGGTCCCCTCCGGGAGGGGGATAGATACGCAGTATTTT. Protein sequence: CASGLVPSGRGIDTQYF.

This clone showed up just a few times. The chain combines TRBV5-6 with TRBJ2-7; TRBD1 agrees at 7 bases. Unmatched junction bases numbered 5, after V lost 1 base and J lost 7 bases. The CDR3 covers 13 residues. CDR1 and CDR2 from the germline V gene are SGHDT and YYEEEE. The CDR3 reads CASSLTPGGEQYV. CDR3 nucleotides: TGTGCCAGCAGCTTGACGCCAGGGGGTGAGCAGTACGTC.

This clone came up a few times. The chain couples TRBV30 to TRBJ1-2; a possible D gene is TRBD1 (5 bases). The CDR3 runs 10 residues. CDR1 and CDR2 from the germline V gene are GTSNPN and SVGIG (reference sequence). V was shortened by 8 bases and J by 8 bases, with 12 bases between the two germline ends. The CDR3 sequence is CAGGKGGYTF. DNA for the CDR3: TGTGCCGGGGGGAAAGGGGGCTACACCTTC.

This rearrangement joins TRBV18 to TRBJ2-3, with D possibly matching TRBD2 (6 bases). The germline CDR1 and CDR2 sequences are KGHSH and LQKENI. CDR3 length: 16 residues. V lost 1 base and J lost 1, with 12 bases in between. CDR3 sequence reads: CASSPRTGGGTDTQYF. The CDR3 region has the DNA TGTGCCAGCTCACCACGTACCGGGGGTGGCACAGATACGCAGTATTTT.

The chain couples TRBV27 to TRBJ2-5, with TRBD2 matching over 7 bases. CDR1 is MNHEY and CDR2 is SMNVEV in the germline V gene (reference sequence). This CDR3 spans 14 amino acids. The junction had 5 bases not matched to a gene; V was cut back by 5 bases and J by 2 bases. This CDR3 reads CASSGTGGQETQYF. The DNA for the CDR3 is TGTGCCAGCAGTGGGACGGGGGGTCAAGAGACCCAGTACTTC.

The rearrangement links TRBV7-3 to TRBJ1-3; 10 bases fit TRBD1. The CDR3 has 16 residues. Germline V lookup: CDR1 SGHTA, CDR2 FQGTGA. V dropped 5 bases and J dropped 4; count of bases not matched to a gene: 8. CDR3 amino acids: CASSMGGQGTGNTIYF. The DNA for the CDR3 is TGTGCCAGCAGCATGGGGGGACAGGGGACCGGAAACACCATATATTTT.

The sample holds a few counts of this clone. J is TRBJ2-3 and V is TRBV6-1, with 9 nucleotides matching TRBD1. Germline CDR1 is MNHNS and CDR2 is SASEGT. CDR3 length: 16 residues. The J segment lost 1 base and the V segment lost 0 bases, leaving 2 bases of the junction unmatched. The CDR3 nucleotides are TGTGCCAGCAGTGAAGCACAGGGGGCGGGCACAGATACGCAGTATTTT. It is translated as CASSEAQGAGTDTQYF.

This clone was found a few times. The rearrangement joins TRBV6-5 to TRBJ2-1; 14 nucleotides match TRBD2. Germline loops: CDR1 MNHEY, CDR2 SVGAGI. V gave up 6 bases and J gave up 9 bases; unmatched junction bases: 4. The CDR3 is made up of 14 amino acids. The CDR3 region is CASRGLAGAGEQFF. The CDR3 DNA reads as TGTGCCAGCAGGGGACTAGCGGGAGCTGGTGAGCAGTTCTTC.

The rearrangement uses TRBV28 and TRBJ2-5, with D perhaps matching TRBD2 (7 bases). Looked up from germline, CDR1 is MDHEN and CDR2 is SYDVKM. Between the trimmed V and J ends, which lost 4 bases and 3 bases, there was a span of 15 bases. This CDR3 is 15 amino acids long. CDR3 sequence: CASSSIGGGKETQYF. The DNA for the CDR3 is TGTGCCAGCAGTTCTATAGGGGGGGGGAAAGAGACCCAGTACTTC.

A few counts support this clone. This chain's CDR3 is CATRTSRGRNIQYF. The CDR3 DNA follows: TGTGCCACTCGGACTAGCAGAGGTAGAAACATTCAGTACTTC. The chain joins TRBV19 to TRBJ2-4, with 8 nucleotides matching TRBD2. V shed 10 bases and J 6 bases; nucleotides not matched to a gene: 11. Germline V gene sequence: CDR1 LNHDA, CDR2 SQIVND (reference sequence). The CDR3 loop spans 14 amino acids. The full variable domain, completed using reference TRBV19 and TRBJ2-4, is DGGITQSPKYLFRKEGQNVTLSCEQNLNHDAMYWYRQDPGQGLRLIYYSQIVNDFQKGDIAEGYSVSREKKESFPLTVTSAQKNPTAFYLCATRTSRGRNIQYFGAGTRLSVL.

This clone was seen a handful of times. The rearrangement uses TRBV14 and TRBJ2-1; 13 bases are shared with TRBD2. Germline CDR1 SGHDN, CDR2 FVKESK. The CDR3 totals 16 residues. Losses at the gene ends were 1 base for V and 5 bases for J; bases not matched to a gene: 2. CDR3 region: CASSQATSGGNNEQFF. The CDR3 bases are TGTGCCAGCAGCCAAGCGACTAGCGGGGGGAACAATGAGCAGTTCTTC.

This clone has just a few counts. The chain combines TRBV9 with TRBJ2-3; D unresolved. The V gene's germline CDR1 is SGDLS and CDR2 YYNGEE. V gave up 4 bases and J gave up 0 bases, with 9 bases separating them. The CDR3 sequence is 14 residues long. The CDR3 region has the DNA TGTGCCAGCAGCTCAACGAGTAGCACAGATACGCAGTATTTT. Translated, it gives CASSSTSSTDTQYF.

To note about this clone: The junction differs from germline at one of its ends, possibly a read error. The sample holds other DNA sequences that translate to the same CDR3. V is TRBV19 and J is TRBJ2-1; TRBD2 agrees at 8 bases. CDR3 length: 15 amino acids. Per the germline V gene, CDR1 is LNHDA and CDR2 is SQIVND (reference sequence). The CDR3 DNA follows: TGCGCCAGTAGCGGACCGGGACTAGGGGGGAATGAGCAGTTCTTC. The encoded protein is CASSGPGLGGNEQFF.

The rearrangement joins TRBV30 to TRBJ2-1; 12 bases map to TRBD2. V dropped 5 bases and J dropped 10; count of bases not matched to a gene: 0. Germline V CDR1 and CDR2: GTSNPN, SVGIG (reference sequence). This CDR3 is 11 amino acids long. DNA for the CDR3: TGTGCCTGGGGACTAGCGGGAGAGCAGTTCTTC. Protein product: CAWGLAGEQFF.

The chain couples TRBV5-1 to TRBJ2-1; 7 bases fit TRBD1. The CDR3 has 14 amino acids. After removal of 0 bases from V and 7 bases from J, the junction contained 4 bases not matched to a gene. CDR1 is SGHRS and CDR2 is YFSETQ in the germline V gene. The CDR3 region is CASSLGQGRNEQFF. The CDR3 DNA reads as TGCGCCAGCAGCTTGGGACAGGGTAGGAATGAGCAGTTCTTC.

In DNA, the CDR3 is TGCGCCAGCAGATTAACAGGGGGTAGAAACACTGAAGCTTTCTTT. It codes for CASRLTGGRNTEAFF. The chain links TRBV10-2 to TRBJ1-1, with 8 bases lining up with TRBD1. Germline CDR1 and CDR2: WSHSY and SAAADI. There are 15 residues in the CDR3. J was trimmed by 2 bases and V by 6 bases; bases with no gene match: 8.

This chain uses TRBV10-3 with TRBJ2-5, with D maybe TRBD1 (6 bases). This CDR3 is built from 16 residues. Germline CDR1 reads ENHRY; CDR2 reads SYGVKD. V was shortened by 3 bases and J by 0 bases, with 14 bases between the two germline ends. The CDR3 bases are TGTGCCATCAGTGAAATGATAACAGGGAACCAAGAGACCCAGTACTTC. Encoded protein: CAISEMITGNQETQYF.

The CDR3 is CASHGGGHQPQHF. The CDR3 DNA follows: TGTGCCAGCCACGGCGGGGGGCATCAGCCCCAGCATTTT. The gene calls are TRBV6-5 and TRBJ1-5; D may be TRBD1 (6 bases). V was cut by 8 bases and J by 5 bases, with 13 bases left in between. The CDR3 is made up of 13 amino acids. Germline CDR1 is MNHEY and CDR2 is SVGAGI.

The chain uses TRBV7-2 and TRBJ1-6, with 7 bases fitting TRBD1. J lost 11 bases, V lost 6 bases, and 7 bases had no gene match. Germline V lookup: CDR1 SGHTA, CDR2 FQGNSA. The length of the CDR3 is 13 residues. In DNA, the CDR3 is TGTGCCAGCAGAGGAGGGGGCAGCGCACCCCTCCACTTT. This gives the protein CASRGGGSAPLHF.

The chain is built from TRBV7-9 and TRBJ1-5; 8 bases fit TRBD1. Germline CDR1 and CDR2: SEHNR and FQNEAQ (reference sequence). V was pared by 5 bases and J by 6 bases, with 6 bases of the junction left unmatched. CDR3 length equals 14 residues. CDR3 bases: TGTGCCAGCAGCCTGACAGGGACAGGTCAGCCCCAGCATTTT. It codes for CASSLTGTGQPQHF.

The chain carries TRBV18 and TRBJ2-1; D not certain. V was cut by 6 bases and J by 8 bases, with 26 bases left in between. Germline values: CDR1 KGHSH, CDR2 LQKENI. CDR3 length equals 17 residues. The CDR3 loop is CASSPNFGAPLGHEQFF. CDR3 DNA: TGTGCCAGCTCCCCAAACTTTGGCGCCCCACTGGGCCATGAGCAGTTCTTC.

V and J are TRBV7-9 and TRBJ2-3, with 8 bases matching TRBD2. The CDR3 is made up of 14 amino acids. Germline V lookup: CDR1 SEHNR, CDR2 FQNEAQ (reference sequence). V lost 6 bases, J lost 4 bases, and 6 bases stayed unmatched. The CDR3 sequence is CASRRAGVPDTQYF. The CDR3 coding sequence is TGTGCCAGCAGGCGAGCGGGAGTCCCAGATACGCAGTATTTT.

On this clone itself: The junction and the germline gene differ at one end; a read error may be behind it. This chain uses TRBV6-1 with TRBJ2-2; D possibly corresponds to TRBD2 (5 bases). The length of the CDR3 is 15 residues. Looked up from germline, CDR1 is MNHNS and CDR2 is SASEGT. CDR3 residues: CASSVSRANIGELFF. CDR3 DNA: TGTGCCAGCAGTGTCTCGAGGGCAAACATCGGGGAGCTGTTTTTT.

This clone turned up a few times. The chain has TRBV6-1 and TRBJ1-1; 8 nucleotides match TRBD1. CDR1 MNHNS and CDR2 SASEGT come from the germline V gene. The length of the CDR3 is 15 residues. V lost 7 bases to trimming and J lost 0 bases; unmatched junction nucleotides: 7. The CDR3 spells CASNKQGGLNTEAFF. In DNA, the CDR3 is TGTGCCAGCAATAAACAGGGGGGGCTGAACACTGAAGCTTTCTTT.

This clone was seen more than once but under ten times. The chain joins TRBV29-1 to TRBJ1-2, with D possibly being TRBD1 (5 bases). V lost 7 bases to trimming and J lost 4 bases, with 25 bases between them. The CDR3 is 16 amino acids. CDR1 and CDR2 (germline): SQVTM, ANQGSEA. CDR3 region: CSAGGFLAGPAYGYTF. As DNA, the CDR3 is TGCAGCGCCGGGGGTTTTCTGGCTGGGCCTGCCTATGGCTACACCTTC.